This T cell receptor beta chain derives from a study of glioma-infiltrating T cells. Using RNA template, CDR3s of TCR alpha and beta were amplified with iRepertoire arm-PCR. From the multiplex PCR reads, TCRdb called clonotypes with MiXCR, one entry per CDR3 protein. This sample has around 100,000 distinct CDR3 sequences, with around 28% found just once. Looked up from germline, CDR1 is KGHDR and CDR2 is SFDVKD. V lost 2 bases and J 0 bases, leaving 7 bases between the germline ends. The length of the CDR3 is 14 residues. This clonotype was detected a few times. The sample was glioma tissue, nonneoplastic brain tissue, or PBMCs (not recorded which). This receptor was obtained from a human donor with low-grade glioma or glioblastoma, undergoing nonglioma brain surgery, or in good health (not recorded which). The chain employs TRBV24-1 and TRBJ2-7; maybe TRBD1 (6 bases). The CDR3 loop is CATSDSGDSYEQYF. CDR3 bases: TGTGCCACCAGTGATTCAGGGGACTCCTACGAGCAGTACTTC.